The clone carrying this T cell receptor (beta chain) was found many times. What it recognizes is unknown. The CDR3 spans 14 residues. Unmatched junction bases numbered 6, after V lost 1 base and J lost 7 bases. Sequencing libraries for TCR beta were prepared with iRepertoire HTBI primers and Arm-PCR of CDR3 regions. Original analysis: Taken together, the samples had fewer than 70 TRBV and 13 to 15 TRBJ segments identified. TCRdb reprocessed the multiplex PCR reads via MiXCR and lists one record per CDR3 protein. The V and J calls, along with clone size, are taken from TCRdb and not from the paper's own processing. The profile shows 350,000 to 500,000 distinct CDR3 sequences, around 23% of them singletons. These data belong to a study of regulatory T cells in long-lasting Graves disease. Study-wide findings and caveats: Persistent disease was associated with favored TRBV28 usage and with favored use of TRBJ1-2 and TRBJ2-5.

Time point denoted: persistent/refractory GD, antithyroid drugs over 5 years with positive TRAb. The authors made the TCR library using RNA they extracted from PBMCs. Approximately 10 milliliters of peripheral blood went into EDTA tubes. The clonotype originates from a female donor with Graves disease. The sequences come from peripheral blood mononuclear cells (PBMCs), collected when the disease was refractory, from a patient treated with antithyroid drugs. V is TRBV12-3 or TRBV12-4 and J is TRBJ1-2; 7 bases agree with TRBD1. The DNA for the CDR3 is TGTGCCAGCAGTTTAGGGAGGACAGGTGTTGGCTACACCTTC. This sequence encodes CASSLGRTGVGYTF.